Listed here are 18 T cell receptor beta chains from one sample, sequenced in a study of naive and memory T cell subsets. Adult healthy volunteers gave 2.5 ml peripheral blood for whole-blood RNA. Alpha and beta constant region primers primed reverse transcription for blood and skin samples. From the 5' RACE reads, TCRdb called clonotypes with MiXCR, one entry per CDR3 protein. The data hold more than 20,000 distinct CDR3 sequences, with approximately 22% observed a single time. The source is a female donor in good health.

There are a few counts of this clonotype. The V and J genes are TRBV10-3 and TRBJ1-2; TRBD1 might be the D (5 bases). The CDR3 has 12 amino acids. Trimming took 6 bases from V and 4 from J, leaving 9 bases between them. Germline values: CDR1 ENHRY, CDR2 SYGVKD. The CDR3 is CAISPDSYGYTF. CDR3 nucleotide sequence: TGTGCCATCAGCCCAGACAGCTATGGCTACACCTTC.

This clonotype was found many times. The CDR3 DNA sequence: TGTGCCAGCTCACCATTGGACAGGGGGTATGGCACCTTC. This encodes CASSPLDRGYGTF. J is TRBJ1-2 and V is TRBV18; 10 bases are shared with TRBD1. Germline trimming cut 2 bases from V and 13 bases from J; bases unmatched to any gene: 7. This CDR3 has 13 amino acids. CDR1 and CDR2 (germline): KGHSH, LQKENI.

V and J are TRBV20-1 and TRBJ2-2; D unclear. The germline V gene encodes CDR1 DFQATT and CDR2 SNEGSKA (reference sequence). The CDR3 is 13 amino acids. For the CDR3, the DNA is TGCAGCGCAGACCGCGGAAACACCGGGGAGCTGTTTTTT. This encodes CSADRGNTGELFF.

The CDR3 DNA reads TGTGCCATCAGTGCGTCCCAGCGGGCGAACACCGGGGAGCTGTTTTTT. Translated: CAISASQRANTGELFF. This chain uses TRBV10-3 with TRBJ2-2, with D maybe TRBD2 (6 bases). This CDR3 contains 16 residues. V was clipped by 4 bases and J by 0 bases, with 12 bases between them. In germline, CDR1 is ENHRY, CDR2 SYGVKD.

This clonotype is medium-sized by share. The chain joins TRBV5-1 to TRBJ2-5, with 7 bases aligning to TRBD1. CDR1 is SGHRS and CDR2 is YFSETQ in the germline V gene. This CDR3 is 15 amino acids long. Trimming at V came to 2 bases and at J to 0 bases, leaving 4 bases not matched to a gene. The CDR3 DNA sequence: TGCGCCAGCAGCTTATTAGGGACAGACCAAGAGACCCAGTACTTC. Translating gives CASSLLGTDQETQYF.

This clonotype was picked up a small number of times. The chain uses TRBV2 and TRBJ2-3, with 11 bases fitting TRBD2. The germline gives CDR1 SNHLY, CDR2 FYNNEI. The CDR3 totals 15 residues. J was trimmed by 3 bases and V by 6 bases; bases with no gene match: 5. The CDR3 is CASRTTSGITDTQYF. In nucleotides, the CDR3 is TGTGCCAGCAGGACGACTAGCGGGATTACAGATACGCAGTATTTT.

Ten or more counts support this clonotype. The V call is TRBV29-1, the J call TRBJ2-7, with D possibly TRBD2 on 5 matching bases. This CDR3 is 13 amino acids long. In germline, CDR1 is SQVTM, CDR2 ANQGSEA. Trimming left V 4 bases short and J 3 bases short, with 13 bases between. CDR3 amino acids: CSVVTLALYEQYF. CDR3 in DNA: TGCAGCGTTGTTACCCTAGCACTCTACGAGCAGTACTTC.

The genes are TRBV12-3 or TRBV12-4 and TRBJ1-5; D remains ambiguous. The CDR3 spans 12 residues. V lost 3 bases to trimming and J lost 5 bases, with 5 bases between them. CDR3 protein: CASSFWDQPQHF. The CDR3 DNA is TGTGCCAGCAGTTTTTGGGATCAGCCCCAGCATTTT.

In its sample, this clonotype was seen a few times. The chain recombines TRBV6-6 with TRBJ2-1, with TRBD2 matching 10 bases. Losses at the gene ends were 2 bases for V and 7 bases for J; bases not matched to a gene: 8. CDR3 size: 16 residues. CDR1 and CDR2 from the germline V gene are MNHNY and SVGAGI (reference sequence). The CDR3 DNA reads TGTGCCAGCAGTTACCATCTTAGCGGGGGGCGAAATGAGCAGTTCTTC. Its protein product is CASSYHLSGGRNEQFF.

This clonotype was recorded many times. CDR3: CASREGQIEAFF. The CDR3 bases are TGTGCCAGCAGAGAGGGACAAATTGAAGCTTTCTTT. The V call is TRBV2, the J call TRBJ1-1, with D possibly TRBD1 on 6 matching bases. Germline V gene data show CDR1 as SNHLY and CDR2 as FYNNEI. Trimming stripped 6 bases from V and 7 bases from J, with 12 bases between. The CDR3 is 12 amino acids.

This clonotype was counted many times. The CDR3 region has the DNA TGCAGCGTTGCCCCGCTACAGGGTAGAGATACGCAGTATTTT. Translated: CSVAPLQGRDTQYF. This chain links TRBV29-1 with TRBJ2-3, with D perhaps matching TRBD1 (6 bases). CDR1 is SQVTM, CDR2 ANQGSEA, per germline. The CDR3 is made up of 14 amino acids. V was clipped by 4 bases and J by 5 bases, with 16 bases between them.

This clonotype has only one observation. V and J are TRBV4-3 and TRBJ1-1; D remains unclear. Germline V gene data show CDR1 as LGHNA and CDR2 as YSLEER. The CDR3 length is 14 residues. V dropped 2 bases and J dropped 1 base, with 8 bases sitting between them. The CDR3 loop reads CASSQYTENTEAFF. As DNA, the CDR3 is TGCGCCAGCAGCCAATATACTGAGAACACTGAAGCTTTCTTT.

The V gene is TRBV20-1, the J gene TRBJ2-7, with 8 bases that match TRBD1. Germline-derived CDR1 and CDR2 are DFQATT and SNEGSKA (reference sequence). The CDR3 runs 15 residues. V dropped 6 bases and J dropped 5; count of bases not matched to a gene: 15. CDR3 bases: TGCAGTGCCCTTACAGGGGGTACCCCTCTAAACGAGCAGTACTTC. Translation gives CSALTGGTPLNEQYF.

There are a few counts of this clonotype. The chain carries TRBV29-1 and TRBJ1-5, with TRBD1 as a possible D gene (6 bases). Looked up from germline, CDR1 is SQVTM and CDR2 is ANQGSEA. The CDR3 is 12 residues long. The V end was cut by 7 bases, the J end by 6 bases, with 13 bases between. CDR3 sequence (DNA): TGCAGCGCCCAGGCCAGGGGTCAGCCCCAGCATTTT. As protein: CSAQARGQPQHF. The full variable domain, its missing parts supplied by reference TRBV29-1 and TRBJ1-5, is SAVISQKPSRDICQRGTSLTIQCQVDSQVTMMFWYRQQPGQSLTLIATANQGSEATYESGFVIDKFPISRPNLTFSTLTVSNMSPEDSSIYLCSAQARGQPQHFGDGTRLSIL.

This clonotype was detected ten times or more. This chain uses TRBV29-1 with TRBJ2-1; possibly TRBD2 for D (6 bases). V gave up 2 bases and J gave up 8 bases, with 13 bases separating them. The CDR3 length is 13 residues. Germline V CDR1 and CDR2: SQVTM, ANQGSEA. The chain's CDR3 is CSVEPGVMDEQFF. As DNA, the CDR3 is TGCAGCGTTGAACCGGGAGTTATGGATGAGCAGTTCTTC.

The chain employs TRBV7-2 and TRBJ2-1; 12 nucleotides align to TRBD2. Germline CDR1 and CDR2: SGHTA and FQGNSA. The CDR3 totals 15 residues. The V and J ends lost 1 base and 6 bases, in that order; junction bases with no gene match: 1. The CDR3 protein is CASSLGLAGVNEQFF. The DNA for the CDR3 is TGTGCCAGCAGCTTAGGACTAGCGGGAGTCAATGAGCAGTTCTTC.

This clonotype was observed many times. This chain connects TRBV20-1 to TRBJ2-7; D is perhaps TRBD1 or TRBD2 (5 bases each). Trimming cost V 6 bases and J 7 bases, with 19 bases left between them. CDR3 length: 13 residues. Per the germline V gene, CDR1 is DFQATT and CDR2 is SNEGSKA (reference sequence). The CDR3 DNA is TGCAGTGCGACCGGGACGGCCATGGGGGAGCAGTACTTC. It yields the protein CSATGTAMGEQYF.

V gene TRBV20-1 combines with J gene TRBJ2-7, with 9 bases matching TRBD1. Germline V CDR1 and CDR2: DFQATT, SNEGSKA (reference sequence). The V and J ends lost 4 bases and 5 bases, in that order; junction bases with no gene match: 6. This CDR3 spans 13 amino acids. In DNA form, the CDR3 reads TGCAGTGCTATACAGGGGGCGATCAACGAGCAGTACTTC. Its translation is CSAIQGAINEQYF.